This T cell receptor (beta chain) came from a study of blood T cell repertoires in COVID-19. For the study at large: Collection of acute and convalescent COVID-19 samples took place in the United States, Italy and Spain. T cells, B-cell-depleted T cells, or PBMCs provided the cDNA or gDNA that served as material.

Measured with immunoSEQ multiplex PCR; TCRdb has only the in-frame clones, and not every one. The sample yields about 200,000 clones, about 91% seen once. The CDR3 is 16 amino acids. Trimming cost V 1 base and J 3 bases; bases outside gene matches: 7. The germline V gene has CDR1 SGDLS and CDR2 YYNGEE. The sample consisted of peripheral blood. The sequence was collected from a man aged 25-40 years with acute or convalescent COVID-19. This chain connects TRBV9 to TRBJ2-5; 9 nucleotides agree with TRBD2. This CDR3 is CASSVHVTSGKETQYF. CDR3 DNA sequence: TGTGCCAGCAGCGTACACGTGACTAGCGGAAAAGAGACCCAGTACTTC.